One sample yielded the 9 T cell receptor beta chains listed below, sequenced in a study of T cell clones after liver transplantation (dated by TCRdb to the late 2010s). Library construction relied on the immunoSEQ multiplex PCR assay. Not all clones reach the TCRdb copy of this immuneACCESS table, which keeps in-frame sequences only. Checked studies attribute under half of the gap to unresolved V genes and leave the rest unexplained. In all, the sample holds roughly 50,000 clones, and roughly 84% of those were seen once. Around 8.5% of the sample belongs to the ten largest clones. The time point tag for this specimen amounts to: pre-transplant. The starting material was CD4+ T cells from blood, obtained before liver transplant. These receptors were obtained from a human donor who received a liver transplant.

The chain carries TRBV7-3 and TRBJ2-1; D unresolved. The CDR3 is made up of 13 amino acids. Germline assignment: CDR1 SGHTA and CDR2 FQGTGA. Between the trimmed V and J ends, which lost 5 bases and 8 bases, there was a span of 13 bases. This CDR3 reads CASSLSLAHEQFF. DNA of the CDR3: TGTGCCAGCAGCCTTTCCCTTGCTCATGAGCAGTTCTTC.

This rearrangement joins TRBV14 to TRBJ2-2; 12 bases map to TRBD1. CDR1 is SGHDN, CDR2 FVKESK, per germline. The J segment lost 7 bases and the V segment lost 3 bases, leaving 3 bases of the junction unmatched. CDR3 length: 15 amino acids. Here the CDR3 reads CASSQGQGAFGELFF. CDR3 bases: TGTGCCAGCAGCCAGGGACAGGGGGCTTTCGGGGAGCTGTTTTTT.

In nucleotides, the CDR3 is TGTGCCAGCAGCCCCGGTTGGTTAGCAGAGAACGAGCAGTACTTC. Encoded protein: CASSPGWLAENEQYF. The chain combines TRBV5-6 with TRBJ2-7, with D hard to call. Germline loops: CDR1 SGHDT, CDR2 YYEEEE. The CDR3 loop spans 15 amino acids. The V end lost 4 bases, the J end lost 5 bases, and 19 bases lay between the germline ends.

The chain uses TRBV27 and TRBJ2-3, with a possible D match to TRBD2 (5 bases). Trimming cost V 3 bases and J 1 base, with 8 bases left between them. CDR1 and CDR2 from the germline V gene are MNHEY and SMNVEV (reference sequence). The CDR3 is 14 amino acids. CDR3 nucleotides: TGTGCCAGCAGTTTGAGGGCACGCACAGATACGCAGTATTTT. Translating it yields CASSLRARTDTQYF.

As for this clone: A junction end diverges from the germline sequence, so it may reflect a read error. V is TRBV7-3 and J is TRBJ2-2; 8 nucleotides line up with TRBD2. This CDR3 region has 16 residues. Germline V gene sequence: CDR1 SGHTA, CDR2 FQGTGA. Written as DNA, the CDR3 is TGTGCCAGCAGCGCAAGCGGGAGCCCGAACGCCGGGGAGCTGTTTTTT. As protein: CASSASGSPNAGELFF.

The chain recombines TRBV6-1 with TRBJ2-3; tentative D call: TRBD2 (5 bases). CDR1 and CDR2 (germline): MNHNS, SASEGT. With 6 bases removed from V and 6 bases from J, the gap between germline ends came to 10 bases. CDR3 length: 12 residues. CDR3 nucleotides: TGTGCCAGCAGAGGACTCAGGGATACGCAGTATTTT. Protein product: CASRGLRDTQYF.

The rearrangement links TRBV12-5 to TRBJ1-2, with 8 bases lining up with TRBD1. Germline CDR1 reads LGHNT; CDR2 reads FRNRAP. Unmatched junction bases numbered 16, after V lost 5 bases and J lost 8 bases. The length of the CDR3 is 16 residues. CDR3 loop: CASGPGTLTGERGYTF. CDR3 nucleotides: TGTGCTAGTGGTCCCGGGACTCTGACAGGGGAGCGCGGCTACACCTTC.

The chain combines TRBV5-6 with TRBJ2-6, with D possibly being TRBD1 (5 bases). V was shortened by 3 bases and J by 2 bases, with 9 bases between the two germline ends. CDR1 and CDR2 from the germline V gene are SGHDT and YYEEEE. CDR3 size: 15 residues. Written as DNA, the CDR3 is TGTGCCAGCAGCTCGATCAGGGCTGGGGCCAACGTCCTGACTTTC. It translates to CASSSIRAGANVLTF.

Details on this clone: The same CDR3 can be traced to other DNA sequences in this sample. V and J are TRBV7-2 and TRBJ2-5, with D perhaps TRBD2 (5 bases). The length of the CDR3 is 13 residues. Germline V gives CDR1 SGHTA, CDR2 FQGNSA. Trimming left V 4 bases short and J 5 bases short, with 11 bases between. In DNA form, the CDR3 reads TGTGCCAGCAGCTCCGTCCGAGGGGAGACCCAGTACTTC. This gives the protein CASSSVRGETQYF.